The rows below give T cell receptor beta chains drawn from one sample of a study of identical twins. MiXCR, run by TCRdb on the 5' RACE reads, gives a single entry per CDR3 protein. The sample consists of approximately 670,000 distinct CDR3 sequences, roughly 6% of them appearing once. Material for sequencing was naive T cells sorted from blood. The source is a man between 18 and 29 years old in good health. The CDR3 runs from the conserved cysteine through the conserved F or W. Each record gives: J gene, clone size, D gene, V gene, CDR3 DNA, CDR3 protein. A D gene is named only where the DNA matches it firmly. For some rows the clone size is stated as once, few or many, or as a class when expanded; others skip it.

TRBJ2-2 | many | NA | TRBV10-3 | TGTGCCATCAGTGAGGGGGCGCGCACCGGGGAGCTGTTTTTT | CAISEGARTGELFF
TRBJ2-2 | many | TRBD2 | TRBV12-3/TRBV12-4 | TGTGCCAGCACCCTGACTAGCGGGAGTCCCGGGGAGCTGTTTTTT | CASTLTSGSPGELFF
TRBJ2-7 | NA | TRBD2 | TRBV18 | TGTGCCAGCTCACCACAGCGGGAGCCAGCCGAGCAGTACTTC | CASSPQREPAEQYF
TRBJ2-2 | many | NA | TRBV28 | TGTGCCAGCAGTCCGAGGGGTTCCGGGGAGCTGTTTTTT | CASSPRGSGELFF
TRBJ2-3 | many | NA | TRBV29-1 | TGCAGCGCTGGGTCTTTCCGCACAGATACGCAGTATTTT | CSAGSFRTDTQYF
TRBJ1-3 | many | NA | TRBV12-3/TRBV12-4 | TGTGCCAGCAGTATCTACTCTGGAAACACCATATATTTT | CASSIYSGNTIYF
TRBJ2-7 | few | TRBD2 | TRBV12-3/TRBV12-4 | TGTGCCAGCAGTTGGACCGGGACTAGCTCCTACGAGCAGTACTTC | CASSWTGTSSYEQYF
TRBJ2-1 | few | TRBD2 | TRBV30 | TGTGCCTGGAGTGTACGGCGACTAGCGGAGGAGCAGTTCTTC | CAWSVRRLAEEQFF
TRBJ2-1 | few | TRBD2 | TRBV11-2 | TGTGCCAGCAGCCCGGGACTAGAAAACTCCTACAATGAGCAGTTCTTC | CASSPGLENSYNEQFF
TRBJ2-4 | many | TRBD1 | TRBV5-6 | TGTGCCAGCAGCTTGGGTGACTGGGACAGAGACATTCAGTACTTC | CASSLGDWDRDIQYF
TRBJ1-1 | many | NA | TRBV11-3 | TGTGCCAGCAGCCATAGGGACCGGGACACTGAAGCTTTCTTT | CASSHRDRDTEAFF
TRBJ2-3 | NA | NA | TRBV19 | TGTGCCAGTAAGATTTTACACGGAGGGGGCACAGATACGCAGTATTTT | CASKILHGGGTDTQYF
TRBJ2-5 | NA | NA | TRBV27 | TGTGCCAGCAGAGACGGTGGCCGAATAGAGACCCAGTACTTC | CASRDGGRIETQYF
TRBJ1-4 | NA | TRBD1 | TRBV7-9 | TGTGCCAGCAGCACCGGGACAGGGGGCATAGCTAATGAAAAACTGTTTTTT | CASSTGTGGIANEKLFF
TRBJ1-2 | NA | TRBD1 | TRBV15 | TGTGCCACCAGCAGAGACAGGGGGCTTAACTATGGCTACACCTTC | CATSRDRGLNYGYTF
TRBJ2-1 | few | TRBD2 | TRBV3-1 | TGTGCCAGCAGCCACAACCCCAGCGGCGGGAGGACATACAATGAGCAGTTCTTC | CASSHNPSGGRTYNEQFF
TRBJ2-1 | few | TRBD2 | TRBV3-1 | TGTGCCAGCAGCCAAGATTTTAGCGGGAGTCGGTACAATGAGCAGTTCTTC | CASSQDFSGSRYNEQFF
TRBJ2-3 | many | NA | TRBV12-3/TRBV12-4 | TGTGCCAGCAGTTCCCCATTCGGGCAGAGCACAGATACGCAGTATTTT | CASSSPFGQSTDTQYF
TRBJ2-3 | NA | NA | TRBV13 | TGTGCCAGCAGCTCACCGATCACTAGCACAGATACGCAGTATTTT | CASSSPITSTDTQYF
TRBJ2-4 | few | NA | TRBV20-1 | TGCAGTGCTAGGCCTCAGGGTTCCGGAAACATTCAGTACTTC | CSARPQGSGNIQYF
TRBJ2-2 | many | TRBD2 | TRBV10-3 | TGTGCCATCAGCACGGGACTAGCGGCGAACACCGGGGAGCTGTTTTTT | CAISTGLAANTGELFF
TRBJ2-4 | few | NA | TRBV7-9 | TGTGCCAGCAGCTTACAAACGGGAGTCAAAAACATTCAGTACTTC | CASSLQTGVKNIQYF
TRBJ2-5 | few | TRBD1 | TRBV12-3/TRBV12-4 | TGTGCCAGCAGCGAAACAGGGGGCTCAGAGACCCAGTACTTC | CASSETGGSETQYF
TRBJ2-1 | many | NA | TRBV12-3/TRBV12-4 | TGTGCCAGCAGTTTTCGAATCCCCCCTTATCTCTTC | CASSFRIPPYLF
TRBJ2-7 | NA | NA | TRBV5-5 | TGTGCCAGCAGCTTGGTAGGAGGGGGCCACTCCTCCTACGAGCAGTACTTC | CASSLVGGGHSSYEQYF
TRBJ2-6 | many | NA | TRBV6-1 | TGTGCCAGCAGCCTGACAGTTGGAGGGGCCAACGTCCTGACTTTC | CASSLTVGGANVLTF
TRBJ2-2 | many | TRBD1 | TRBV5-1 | TGCGCCAGCAGCCATCCCGGACAGGGGTCCACCGGGGAGCTGTTTTTT | CASSHPGQGSTGELFF
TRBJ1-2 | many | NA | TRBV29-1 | TGCAGCGTTGAAATCGGGCAGGGCTATGGCTACACCTTC | CSVEIGQGYGYTF
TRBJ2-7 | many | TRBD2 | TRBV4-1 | TGCGCCAGCAGCCAAGATGGGGGGGCCTACGAGCAGTACTTC | CASSQDGGAYEQYF
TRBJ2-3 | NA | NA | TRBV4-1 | TGCGCCAGCAGCCCCCAAGGTTCGGTGGCTAGCACAGATACGCAGTATTTT | CASSPQGSVASTDTQYF
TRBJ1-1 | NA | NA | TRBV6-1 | TGTGCCAGCAGCCTAGACACCGGGTCCACTGAAGCTTTCTTT | CASSLDTGSTEAFF
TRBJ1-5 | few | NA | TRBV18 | TGTGCCAGCTCACCGTCCCGGGACGTCGTTCCCCAGCATTTT | CASSPSRDVVPQHF
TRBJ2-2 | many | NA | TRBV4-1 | TGCGCCAGCAGCCAAGCGTTCGGGGAGCTGTTTTTT | CASSQAFGELFF
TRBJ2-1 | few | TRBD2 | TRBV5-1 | TGCGCCAGCAGCTTGATGGCGGGAGGGGGATACAATGAGCAGTTCTTC | CASSLMAGGGYNEQFF
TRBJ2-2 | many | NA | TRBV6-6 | TGTGCCAGCTGGATAGGGGGCGGGGAGCTGTTTTTT | CASWIGGGELFF
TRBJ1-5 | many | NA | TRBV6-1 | TGTGCCAGCAGCCCCGACACGGGCAGTAGCAATCAGCCCCAGCATTTT | CASSPDTGSSNQPQHF
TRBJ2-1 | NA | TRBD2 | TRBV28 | TGTGCAGTTAGCGGGAGGGCCTTGAATGAGCAGTTCTTC | CAVSGRALNEQFF
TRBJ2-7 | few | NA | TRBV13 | TGTGCCAGCAGCAGCCAGTCTGCCTACGAGCAGTACTTC | CASSSQSAYEQYF
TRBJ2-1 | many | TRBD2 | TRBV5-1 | TGCGCCAGCAGCATGACTAGCGGGACGGGTAATGAGCAGTTCTTC | CASSMTSGTGNEQFF
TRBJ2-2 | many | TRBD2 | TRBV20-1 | TGCAGTGCGACCGGGACTAGAATCGGGGAGCTGTTTTTT | CSATGTRIGELFF
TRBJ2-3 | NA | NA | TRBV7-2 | TGTGCCAGCAGGCCGTTAGGGGTTCACACAGATACGCAGTATTTT | CASRPLGVHTDTQYF
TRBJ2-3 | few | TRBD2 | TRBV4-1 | TGCGCCAGCAGCCTAGCGGGACTACCTAGCACAGATACGCAGTATTTT | CASSLAGLPSTDTQYF
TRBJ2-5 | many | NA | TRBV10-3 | TGTGCCATCAGTGAGTCCGGAGGGGACCTAGAGACCCAGTACTTC | CAISESGGDLETQYF
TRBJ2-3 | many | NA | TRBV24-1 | TGTGCCACCAGTGATTTGGCGAGCACAGATACGCAGTATTTT | CATSDLASTDTQYF
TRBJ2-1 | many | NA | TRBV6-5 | TGTGCCAGCAGTTACTCCTCAGCGCTCCTCTCCTACAATGAGCAGTTCTTC | CASSYSSALLSYNEQFF
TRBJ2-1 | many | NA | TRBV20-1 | TGCAGTGCTAACAGGGTAAACAATGAGCAGTTCTTC | CSANRVNNEQFF
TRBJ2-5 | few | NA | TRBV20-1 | TGCAGTGCTAGTATCCAAGAGACCCAGTACTTC | CSASIQETQYF
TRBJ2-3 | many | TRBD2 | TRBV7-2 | TGTGCCAGCAGCATGGGACTAGCGGGAGGAACAGATACGCAGTATTTT | CASSMGLAGGTDTQYF